This T cell receptor (beta chain) emerged from a study of cytomegalovirus exposure and HLA in healthy donors. Study-wide context: Per a later analysis, the 550 to 850 first-cohort and some 110 validation repertoires shared one platform.

A word on this clone: What it binds is not known.

Regarding the study as a whole: In vitro checks showed that a few CMV-associated chains really do target CMV antigens. Despite most TCR sequences being rare, some public TCRs occurred in many donors. The investigators catalogued 164 TCR beta chains as cytomegalovirus-associated.

The germline V gene has CDR1 MDHEN and CDR2 SYDVKM. There are 16 residues in the CDR3. Germline trimming cut 5 bases from V and 7 bases from J; bases unmatched to any gene: 10. Produced via immunoSEQ multiplex PCR; TCRdb's table is partial and in-frame only. The sample has roughly 150,000 clones; about 94% are singletons. The clonotype comes from a man between 18 and 29 years old in good health and CMV-seropositive. The chain joins TRBV28 to TRBJ2-7; 14 bases map to TRBD2. The specimen was PBMCs. This CDR3 is CASSRGTSGRPREQYF. Here the CDR3 DNA reads TGTGCCAGCAGTCGCGGGACTAGCGGGAGACCAAGGGAGCAGTACTTC.